The 18 T cell receptor beta chains given below trace back to one sample, sequenced in a study of a mutant IDH1 vaccine in newly diagnosed glioma. Time point described: week 11, during vaccination. In the vaccine, a single dose held 300 ug of the mutant IDH1 20-mer peptide, along with topical imiquimod. What these receptors recognize is not known. Assay: immunoSEQ multiplex PCR; the TCRdb copy retains only in-frame clones and omits some. Found here are tens of thousands of clones, around 80% of them singletons; the top ten hold over 4.5%. This specimen was PBMCs, taken from a glioma patient whose treatment included an IDH1 peptide vaccine. Every receptor here comes from a man between 45 and 60 years old with glioma.

This chain links TRBV29-1 with TRBJ2-7, with D perhaps matching TRBD2 (6 bases). Germline assignment: CDR1 SQVTM and CDR2 ANQGSEA. The CDR3 runs to 12 residues. V gave up 4 bases and J gave up 2 bases, with 9 bases separating them. CDR3: CSVAGVTYEQYF. CDR3 nucleotide sequence: TGCAGCGTTGCGGGGGTTACCTACGAGCAGTACTTC.

This clone appeared a single time. The chain is built from TRBV30 and TRBJ1-6; the D is unclear. Trimming stripped 2 bases from V and 4 bases from J, with 9 bases between. This CDR3 spans 14 amino acids. Looked up from germline, CDR1 is GTSNPN and CDR2 is SVGIG (reference sequence). The CDR3 DNA is TGTGCCTGGAGTATAACGGAATATAATTCACCCCTCCACTTT. This gives the protein CAWSITEYNSPLHF. Using reference TRBV30 and TRBJ1-6 for the parts outside the CDR3, the full variable domain is SQTIHQWPATLVQPVGSPLSLECTVEGTSNPNLYWYRQAAGRGLQLLFYSVGIGQISSEVPQNLSASRPQDRQFILSSKKLLLSDSGFYLCAWSITEYNSPLHFGNGTRLTVT.

The V gene is TRBV6-7, the J gene TRBJ2-1; TRBD1 might be the D (6 bases). TRBV6-7 is flagged as an ORF with uncertain function. Trimming took off 0 bases at V and 8 bases at J, with 20 bases between the two ends. The CDR3 sequence is 17 residues long. The CDR3 DNA reads as TGTGCCAGCAGTTACTCAAAGGGCAGGGGCATGGGGGATGAGCAGTTCTTC. Protein product: CASSYSKGRGMGDEQFF.

The chain joins TRBV11-2 to TRBJ2-2; D may correspond to TRBD1 or TRBD2 (5 bases each). CDR1 SGHAT and CDR2 FQNNGV come from the germline V gene. The CDR3 is 15 residues long. The V gene lost 1 base and the J gene lost 4 bases, with 10 bases spanning the gap. Here the CDR3 DNA reads TGTGCCAGCAGCTTAGGGCCGGGGCGCACCGGGGAGCTGTTTTTT. The encoded protein is CASSLGPGRTGELFF.

The gene calls are TRBV5-3 and TRBJ1-4, with TRBD1 as a possible D gene (5 bases). TRBV5-3 is identified as an open reading frame with a role that is uncertain. CDR3 length: 16 amino acids. V lost 3 bases to trimming and J lost 5 bases, with 17 bases between them. CDR3 loop: CARSSPRGASNEKLFF. In nucleotides, the CDR3 is TGTGCCAGAAGCTCGCCGCGTGGGGCCTCCAATGAAAAACTGTTTTTT.

The rearrangement uses TRBV10-3 and TRBJ2-7; 7 bases align to TRBD1. The CDR3 length is 13 residues. Germline values: CDR1 ENHRY, CDR2 SYGVKD. Trimming removed 7 bases from V and 0 bases from J; junction bases left unmatched: 3. This CDR3 reads CAINPGGSYEQYF. The CDR3 DNA reads TGTGCCATCAACCCAGGGGGCTCCTACGAGCAGTACTTC.

The chain uses TRBV11-2 and TRBJ2-3, with 7 nucleotides matching TRBD2. The junction had 13 bases not matched to a gene; V was cut back by 5 bases and J by 2 bases. CDR3 length: 17 amino acids. Germline CDR1 reads SGHAT; CDR2 reads FQNNGV. In DNA form, the CDR3 reads TGTGCCAGCAGCCCCCGGGCACCGCGGGAGAACACAGATACGCAGTATTTT. Its translation is CASSPRAPRENTDTQYF.

The chain is built from TRBV6-5 and TRBJ2-7; unclear D gene. The germline V gene has CDR1 MNHEY and CDR2 SVGAGI. The length of the CDR3 is 13 residues. Trimming removed 11 bases from V and 2 bases from J, with 16 bases in between. The CDR3 loop reads CAAQAAGTYEQYF. The CDR3 DNA follows: TGTGCCGCCCAGGCGGCAGGCACCTACGAGCAGTACTTC.

The table lists this clone with a few counts. This chain links TRBV19 with TRBJ1-5; no firm D call. Germline V gene sequence: CDR1 LNHDA, CDR2 SQIVND (reference sequence). The CDR3 spans 14 residues. The V and J ends lost 1 base and 3 bases respectively, with 7 bases between them. The CDR3 reads CASSIAVLNQPQHF. CDR3 nucleotides: TGTGCCAGTAGTATAGCCGTCCTCAATCAGCCCCAGCATTTT.

The V gene is TRBV29-1, the J gene TRBJ2-1, with TRBD1 matching over 8 bases. CDR1 and CDR2 from the germline V gene are SQVTM and ANQGSEA. The V segment lost 5 bases and the J segment 11 bases; nucleotides outside the gene matches: 8. CDR3 length equals 12 residues. The CDR3 bases are TGCAGCGTTAGGGTCCAGGGGGCGAAGCAGTTCTTC. This translates into CSVRVQGAKQFF.

The chain employs TRBV19 and TRBJ1-5; D might be TRBD1 (5 bases). The V and J ends lost 9 bases and 3 bases respectively, with 9 bases between them. CDR1 LNHDA and CDR2 SQIVND come from the germline V gene (reference sequence). The CDR3 contains 12 residues. The CDR3, as DNA: TGTGCCAGCGAGGGGTTCAATCAGCCCCAGCATTTT. It yields the protein CASEGFNQPQHF.

The gene calls are TRBV30 and TRBJ1-3, with no clear D. The CDR3 length is 14 residues. Germline V gene data show CDR1 as GTSNPN and CDR2 as SVGIG (reference sequence). Trimming cost V 0 bases and J 0 bases, with 6 bases left between them. The CDR3 sequence is CAWSVQGSGNTIYF. CDR3 nucleotides: TGTGCCTGGAGTGTACAAGGCTCTGGAAACACCATATATTTT.

The chain combines TRBV14 with TRBJ2-3; no reliable D call. Germline V gene sequence: CDR1 SGHDN, CDR2 FVKESK. The CDR3 consists of 15 residues. V was pared by 3 bases and J by 0 bases, with 10 bases between. This CDR3 is CASSQSPTSTDTQYF. The CDR3 DNA follows: TGTGCCAGCAGCCAGTCCCCCACTAGCACAGATACGCAGTATTTT.

CDR3 bases: TGTGCCAGCGTAACAGCGAGCTCCTATAATTCACCCCTCCACTTT. Translation gives CASVTASSYNSPLHF. The rearrangement joins TRBV2 to TRBJ1-6; D is unresolved. This CDR3 contains 15 residues. The germline V gene encodes CDR1 SNHLY and CDR2 FYNNEI. With 8 bases removed from V and 0 bases from J, the gap between germline ends came to 11 bases. The full variable domain, completed using reference TRBV2 and TRBJ1-6, is EPEVTQTPSHQVTQMGQEVILRCVPISNHLYFYWYRQILGQKVEFLVSFYNNEISEKSEIFDDQFSVERPDGSNFTLKIRSTKLEDSAMYFCASVTASSYNSPLHFGNGTRLTVT.

The J gene is TRBJ2-3, the V gene TRBV10-3; no reliable D call. Germline V gene data show CDR1 as ENHRY and CDR2 as SYGVKD. The CDR3 loop spans 15 amino acids. V was pared by 4 bases and J by 2 bases, with 13 bases between. CDR3 nucleotides: TGTGCCATCAGTGGGGCCTCTATGAACACAGATACGCAGTATTTT. It translates to CAISGASMNTDTQYF.

The chain employs TRBV2 and TRBJ1-2, with D perhaps matching TRBD1 (5 bases). The CDR3 covers 14 residues. V was pared by 7 bases and J by 1 base, with 13 bases between. Germline V gene sequence: CDR1 SNHLY, CDR2 FYNNEI. The CDR3 is CASKGGTFNYGYTF. DNA for the CDR3: TGTGCCAGCAAAGGCGGGACTTTTAACTATGGCTACACCTTC.

The chain is built from TRBV6-6 and TRBJ2-7, with 7 bases matching TRBD2. The germline gives CDR1 MNHNY, CDR2 SVGAGI (reference sequence). The junction had 10 bases not matched to a gene; V was cut back by 6 bases and J by 5 bases. The CDR3 length is 14 residues. The CDR3 region has the DNA TGTGCCAGCAGCCCGGCGGGGGAAATCCACGAGCAGTACTTC. Translated: CASSPAGEIHEQYF.

This clone occurred a few times. The genes are TRBV5-8 and TRBJ2-1; tentative D call: TRBD2 (5 bases). Germline CDR1 and CDR2: SGHTS and YDEGEE. V shed 2 bases and J shed 9 bases, with 15 bases lying between them. There are 14 residues in the CDR3. CDR3 in amino acids: CASSFRRTSSEQFF. CDR3 in DNA: TGTGCCAGCAGCTTCCGGAGGACCTCCAGTGAGCAGTTCTTC.